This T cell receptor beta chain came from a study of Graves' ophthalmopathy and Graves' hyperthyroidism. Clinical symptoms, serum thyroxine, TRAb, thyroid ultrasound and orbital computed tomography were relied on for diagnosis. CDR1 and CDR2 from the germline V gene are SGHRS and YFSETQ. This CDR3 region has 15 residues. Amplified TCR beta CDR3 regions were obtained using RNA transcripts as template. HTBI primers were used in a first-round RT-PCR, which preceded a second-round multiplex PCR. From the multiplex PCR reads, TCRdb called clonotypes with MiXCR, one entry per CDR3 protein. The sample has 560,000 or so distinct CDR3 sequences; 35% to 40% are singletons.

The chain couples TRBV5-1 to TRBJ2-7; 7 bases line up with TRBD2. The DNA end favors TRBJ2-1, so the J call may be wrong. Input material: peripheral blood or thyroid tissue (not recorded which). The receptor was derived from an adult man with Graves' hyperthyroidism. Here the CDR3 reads CASSLRRERQNEQFF. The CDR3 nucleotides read TGCGCCAGCAGCTTGCGGCGGGAGAGGCAGAATGAGCAGTTCTTC.